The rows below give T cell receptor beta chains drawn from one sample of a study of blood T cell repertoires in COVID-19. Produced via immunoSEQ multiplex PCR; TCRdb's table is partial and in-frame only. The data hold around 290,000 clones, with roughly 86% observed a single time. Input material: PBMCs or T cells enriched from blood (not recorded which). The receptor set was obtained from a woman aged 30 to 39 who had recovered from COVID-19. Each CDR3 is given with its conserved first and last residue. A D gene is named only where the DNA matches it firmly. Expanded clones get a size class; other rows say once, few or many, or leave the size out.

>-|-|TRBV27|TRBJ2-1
TGTGCCAGCAGTTTATATCCAGGACTCAGCTCCTACAATGAGCAGTTCTTC
CASSLYPGLSSYNEQFF
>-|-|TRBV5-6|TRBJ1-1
TGTGCCAGCAGCCCCTCACAGTCTCAGGGGTGGCGATCCACTGAAGCTTTCTTT
CASSPSQSQGWRSTEAFF
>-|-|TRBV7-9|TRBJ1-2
TGTGCCAGCAGCTTAGGAACGAAAGTGAGGTCTCCCAACTATGGCTACACCTTC
CASSLGTKVRSPNYGYTF
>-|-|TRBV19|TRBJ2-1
TGTGCCAGTAGTTTAGGACAGTACAATGAGCAGTTCTTC
CASSLGQYNEQFF
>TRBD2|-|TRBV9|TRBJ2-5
TGTGCCAGCAGCCCCGCCGGAGTAGCGGGGGCCGGGGAGACCCAGTACTTC
CASSPAGVAGAGETQYF
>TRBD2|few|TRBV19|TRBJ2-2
TGTGCCAGTAGTATACGACTAGCGGGAGGTCGGAGCACCGGGGAGCTGTTTTTT
CASSIRLAGGRSTGELFF
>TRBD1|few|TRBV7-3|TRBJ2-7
TGTGCCAGCAGCCCCGGGACAGGGGGTCCCTACGAGCAGTACTTC
CASSPGTGGPYEQYF
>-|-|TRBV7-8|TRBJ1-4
TGTGCCAGCAGCTCAGACGGGGATGAAAAACTGTTTTTT
CASSSDGDEKLFF
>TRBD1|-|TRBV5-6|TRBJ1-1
TGTGCCAGCAGCTCTGGGACAGGGTGGATCGCTGAAGCTTTCTTT
CASSSGTGWIAEAFF
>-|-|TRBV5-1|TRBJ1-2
TGCGCCAGCAGCAAAAAAACTTCCGCGGCCACGGATAACTATGGCTACACCTTC
CASSKKTSAATDNYGYTF
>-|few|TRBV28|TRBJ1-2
TGTGCCAGCAGTTTAAAGGACAGAAACTATGGCTACACCTTC
CASSLKDRNYGYTF
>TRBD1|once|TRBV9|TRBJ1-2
TGTGCCAGCAGCGCCGGACAGGGTCGGGGCTATGGCTACACCTTC
CASSAGQGRGYGYTF
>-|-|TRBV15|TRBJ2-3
TGTGCCACCCTTGACCCGGGAGGCACAGATACGCAGTATTTT
CATLDPGGTDTQYF
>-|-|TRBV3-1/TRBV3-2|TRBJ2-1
TGTGCCAGCAGCCAAACACAGGGGAGGTCCTACAATGAGCAGTTCTTC
CASSQTQGRSYNEQFF
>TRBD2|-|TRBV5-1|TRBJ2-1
TGCGCCAGCAGCTTGGGGCTAGCGGGAGCCTCGAGCTCCTACAATGAGCAGTTCTTC
CASSLGLAGASSSYNEQFF
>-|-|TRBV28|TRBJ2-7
TGTGCCAGCAGAGCGACAGGTTTGATCTACGAGCAGTACTTC
CASRATGLIYEQYF
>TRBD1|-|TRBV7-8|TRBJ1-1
TGTGCCAGCAGCCTCTACGGCGGACAGGGGAACACTGAAGCTTTCTTT
CASSLYGGQGNTEAFF
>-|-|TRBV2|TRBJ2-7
TGTGCCAGCAGTCCCGGTGCAAGCGTCGACTCCTACGAGCAGTACTTC
CASSPGASVDSYEQYF
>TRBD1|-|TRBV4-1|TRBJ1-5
TGCGCCAGCAGCCAAGAAAGGGACAGGGGTAATCAGCCCCAGCATTTT
CASSQERDRGNQPQHF
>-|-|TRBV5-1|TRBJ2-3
TGCGCCAGCAGCTTGGAAGTGTCAGGCACAGATACGCAGTATTTT
CASSLEVSGTDTQYF
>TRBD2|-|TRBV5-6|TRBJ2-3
TGTGCCAGCAGCTGGGGACTAGCGGGAGTTTTTGATACGCAGTATTTT
CASSWGLAGVFDTQYF
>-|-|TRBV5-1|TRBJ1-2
TGCGCCAGCAGCCAGGGGTTAGCAAACTATGGCTACACCTTC
CASSQGLANYGYTF
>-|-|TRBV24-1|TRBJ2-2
TGTGCCACCAGGGGAGGTCCGGACACCGGGGAGCTGTTTTTT
CATRGGPDTGELFF
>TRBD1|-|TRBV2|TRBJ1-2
TGTGCCAGCAGGGAATACACCGGGACAGGGAGAGGTGGCTACACCTTC
CASREYTGTGRGGYTF
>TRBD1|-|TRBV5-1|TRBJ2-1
TGCGCCAGCAGCGAGACAGGGGGCAATGAGCAGTTCTTC
CASSETGGNEQFF
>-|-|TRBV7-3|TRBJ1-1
TGTGCCAGCAGCTTGACAGGTCAACCGACTGAAGCTTTCTTT
CASSLTGQPTEAFF
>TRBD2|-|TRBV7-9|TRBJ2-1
TGTGCCAGCAGCTTACTTCTAGCGGGAGGGCCCAGTGAGCAGTTCTTC
CASSLLLAGGPSEQFF
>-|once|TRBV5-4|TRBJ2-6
TGTGCCAGCAGCTTGGCAGGGCCTGGGGCCAACGTCCTGACTTTC
CASSLAGPGANVLTF
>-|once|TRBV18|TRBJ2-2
TGTGCCAGCTCACACTACGGGGGCACCGGGGAGCTGTTTTTT
CASSHYGGTGELFF
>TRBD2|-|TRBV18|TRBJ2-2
TGTGCCAGCTCACCAGCCCTAGCGGGATATGCCACCGGGGAGCTGTTTTTT
CASSPALAGYATGELFF
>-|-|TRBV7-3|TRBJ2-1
TGTGCCAGCAGCTCCGACAGGCACACACACAATGAGCAGTTCTTC
CASSSDRHTHNEQFF
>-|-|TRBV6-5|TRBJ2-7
TGTGCCAGCAGTTACTCGACAGGCCGGATAAGCTACGAGCAGTACTTC
CASSYSTGRISYEQYF
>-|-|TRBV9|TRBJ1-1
TGTGCCAGCAGCAGAGGGACTGAAGCTTTCTTT
CASSRGTEAFF
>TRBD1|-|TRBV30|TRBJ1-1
TGTGCCTGGGGGCCGGCGGACAGGGTAGACACTGAAGCTTTCTTT
CAWGPADRVDTEAFF
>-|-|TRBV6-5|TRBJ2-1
TGTGCCAGCAGTTACTCGGAGGGACCCCCTTACAATGAGCAGTTCTTC
CASSYSEGPPYNEQFF
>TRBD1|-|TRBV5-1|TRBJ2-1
TGCGCCAGCAGCTTGGACGGACAGGAGTACAATGAGCAGTTCTTC
CASSLDGQEYNEQFF
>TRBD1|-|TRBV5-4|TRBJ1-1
TGTGCCAGCAGTGAAGGGGGCAATTTGAACACTGAAGCTTTCTTT
CASSEGGNLNTEAFF
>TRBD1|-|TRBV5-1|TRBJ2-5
TGCGCCAGCAGCTGGGGACAGGGAGAGGAGACCCAGTACTTC
CASSWGQGEETQYF
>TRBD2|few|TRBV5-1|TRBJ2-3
TGCGCCAGCAGCTTGTTTCCGGCGGGAGGAACAGATACGCAGTATTTT
CASSLFPAGGTDTQYF
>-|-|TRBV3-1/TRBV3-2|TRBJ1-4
TGTGCCAGCAGCTTAACGCCAGGGAATGAAAAACTGTTTTTT
CASSLTPGNEKLFF
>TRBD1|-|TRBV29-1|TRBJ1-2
TGCAGCGGCGGACAGGGGGCTAACTATGGCTACACCTTC
CSGGQGANYGYTF
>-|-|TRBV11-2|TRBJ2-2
TGTGCCAGCAGCTTAGGATGGCCCGGGGAGCTGTTTTTT
CASSLGWPGELFF
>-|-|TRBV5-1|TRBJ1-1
TGCGCCAGCAGCGCGATCTCGGGGGAGGACACTGAAGCTTTCTTT
CASSAISGEDTEAFF
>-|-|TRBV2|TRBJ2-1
TGTGCCAGCAGTGGATTTGGGTTTCGTAGCTTCAATGAGCAGTTCTTC
CASSGFGFRSFNEQFF
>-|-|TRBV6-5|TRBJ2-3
TGTGCCAGCAGTTACCCAATGACAGATACGCAGTATTTT
CASSYPMTDTQYF
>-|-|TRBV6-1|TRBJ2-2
TGTGCCAGCAGTGAATTTATCACCGGGGAGCTGTTTTTT
CASSEFITGELFF
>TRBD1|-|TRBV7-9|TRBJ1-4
TGTGCCAGCAGCTTAGACAGGGGAAATGAAAAACTGTTTTTT
CASSLDRGNEKLFF
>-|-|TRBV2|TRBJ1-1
TGTGCCAGCAGAGTTACGAGTGGTGCTTTCTTT
CASRVTSGAFF
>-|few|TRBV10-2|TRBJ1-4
TGCGCCAGCAGTCCTAGTGAAAAACTGTTTTTT
CASSPSEKLFF
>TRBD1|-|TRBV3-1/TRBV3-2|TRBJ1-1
TGTGCCAGCAGCCAACGCGGGACAGGGGGAACTGAAGCTTTCTTT
CASSQRGTGGTEAFF
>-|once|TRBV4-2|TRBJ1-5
TGTGCCAGCAGCCAGAGACAGGCTAGCAATCAGCCCCAGCATTTT
CASSQRQASNQPQHF
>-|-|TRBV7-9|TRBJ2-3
TGTGCGTCGGGGGAGGCTCTTTCAACAGATACGCAGTATTTT
CASGEALSTDTQYF
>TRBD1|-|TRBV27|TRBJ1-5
TGTGCCAGCAGAAGGGGCAGGGGGGTCTTTGATAGCAATCAGCCCCAGCATTTT
CASRRGRGVFDSNQPQHF
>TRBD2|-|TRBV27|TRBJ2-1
TGTGCCAGCAGTCCGTGGGGCGTAGCGGGAGGCTTAGAGGACAATGAGCAGTTCTTC
CASSPWGVAGGLEDNEQFF
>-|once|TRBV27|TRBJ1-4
TGTGCCAGCACCCCAAGATTTCCGGGGCAGGGAGGGCATGAAAAACTGTTTTTT
CASTPRFPGQGGHEKLFF
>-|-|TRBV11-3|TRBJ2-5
TGTGCCAGCAGCTCCATGCAAGAGACCCAGTACTTC
CASSSMQETQYF
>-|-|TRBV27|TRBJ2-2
TGTGCCAGCAGTCTACCCGGGACTCCCGGGGAGCTGTTTTTT
CASSLPGTPGELFF